Below, 27 T cell receptor beta chains from the same sample are listed, as sequenced in a study of shared T cell receptors in the human thymus. Some clones are missing from TCRdb's copy, which holds only in-frame ones; the method was immunoSEQ multiplex PCR. In the table there are hundreds of thousands of clones, about 89% of which are singletons. The sample also formed part of further work on human thymus T cells.

Sequencing was done on a sample of thymocytes. The receptors were sampled from a boy under three years old with a congenital heart defect.

CDR3 in amino acids: CASQRGGTDTQYF. The CDR3 DNA reads as TGTGCCAGTCAGCGGGGGGGCACAGATACGCAGTATTTT. V usage is TRBV19 and J usage is TRBJ2-3, with TRBD2 identical over 9 bases. There are 13 residues in the CDR3. The germline CDR1 and CDR2 sequences are LNHDA and SQIVND (reference sequence). Trimming at V came to 8 bases and at J to 1 base, leaving 1 base not matched to a gene.

The V gene is TRBV9, the J gene TRBJ2-1; 7 bases align to TRBD2. CDR1 SGDLS and CDR2 YYNGEE come from the germline V gene. Trimming took 3 bases from V and 2 from J; bases not matched to a gene: 11. The CDR3 spans 17 residues. The CDR3 coding sequence is TGTGCCAGCAGCGGCGAAGGGAGGGAGTTGCCCTACAATGAGCAGTTCTTC. As protein: CASSGEGRELPYNEQFF.

V gene TRBV2 combines with J gene TRBJ1-2, with D possibly TRBD1 on 6 matching bases. CDR1 is SNHLY and CDR2 is FYNNEI in the germline V gene. The length of the CDR3 is 15 residues. V was shortened by 5 bases and J by 1 base, with 14 bases between the two germline ends. The CDR3 DNA reads as TGTGCCAGCAGTCAACAGGGACCTTATAACTATGGCTACACCTTC. This translates into CASSQQGPYNYGYTF. Drawing the rest from reference TRBV2 and TRBJ1-2, the complete variable domain is EPEVTQTPSHQVTQMGQEVILRCVPISNHLYFYWYRQILGQKVEFLVSFYNNEISEKSEIFDDQFSVERPDGSNFTLKIRSTKLEDSAMYFCASSQQGPYNYGYTFGSGTRLTVV.

The chain combines TRBV6-1 with TRBJ1-6; 7 bases line up with TRBD1. CDR1 is MNHNS and CDR2 is SASEGT in the germline V gene. CDR3 length: 14 amino acids. The trim removed 6 bases at V and 8 bases at J, leaving 7 bases unmatched. CDR3 DNA sequence: TGTGCCAGCAGGGAGACAGGGACCGATTCACCCCTCCACTTT. This encodes CASRETGTDSPLHF.

V is TRBV27 and J is TRBJ2-7, with a tentative D call TRBD1 (5 bases). The CDR3 is made up of 16 amino acids. V was clipped by 6 bases and J by 6 bases, with 24 bases between them. The germline gives CDR1 MNHEY, CDR2 SMNVEV (reference sequence). This chain's CDR3 is CASSSTMQGLRSEQYF. The CDR3 region has the DNA TGTGCCAGCAGCTCGACAATGCAGGGTCTTCGGTCCGAGCAGTACTTC.

The V call is TRBV27, the J call TRBJ1-6; 8 bases align to TRBD1. The germline CDR1 and CDR2 sequences are MNHEY and SMNVEV (reference sequence). CDR3 length equals 13 residues. The V segment lost 6 bases and the J segment 7 bases; nucleotides outside the gene matches: 2. DNA of the CDR3: TGTGCCAGCAGGGGACAGGCCAATTCACCCCTCCACTTT. Translation gives CASRGQANSPLHF.

The genes are TRBV6-6 and TRBJ1-2, with D tentatively TRBD1 (5 bases). Germline values: CDR1 MNHNY, CDR2 SVGAGI (reference sequence). This CDR3 has 12 residues. V lost 6 bases and J 1 base, leaving 6 bases between the germline ends. CDR3: CASRDNNYGYTF. The CDR3 bases are TGTGCCAGCAGGGACAATAACTATGGCTACACCTTC.

The chain couples TRBV5-3 to TRBJ2-5; D is perhaps TRBD1 (6 bases). TRBV5-3 is treated as an ORF (open reading frame) with a function not yet certain. This CDR3 has 14 residues. With 4 bases removed from V and 2 bases from J, the gap between germline ends came to 12 bases. The DNA of the CDR3 is TGTGCCAGAAGCGTCACAGGGCTGCAAGAGACCCAGTACTTC. The encoded protein is CARSVTGLQETQYF.

This rearrangement joins TRBV30 to TRBJ2-1, with TRBD2 matching 9 bases. Germline V gene sequence: CDR1 GTSNPN, CDR2 SVGIG (reference sequence). Losses at the gene ends were 2 bases for V and 8 bases for J; bases not matched to a gene: 10. The CDR3 extends over 15 amino acids. CDR3 in DNA: TGTGCCTGGAGTAGGGGGCTAGCGGGATCGGATGAGCAGTTCTTC. Translated: CAWSRGLAGSDEQFF. The full variable domain, its missing parts supplied by reference TRBV30 and TRBJ2-1, is SQTIHQWPATLVQPVGSPLSLECTVEGTSNPNLYWYRQAAGRGLQLLFYSVGIGQISSEVPQNLSASRPQDRQFILSSKKLLLSDSGFYLCAWSRGLAGSDEQFFGPGTRLTVL.

The CDR3 bases are TGTGCCAGCAGTTACCCCTGGGACAAGCCCTACGAGCAGTACTTC. This translates into CASSYPWDKPYEQYF. The rearrangement links TRBV6-5 to TRBJ2-7, with D perhaps matching TRBD1 (6 bases). The germline CDR1 and CDR2 sequences are MNHEY and SVGAGI. This CDR3 is built from 15 residues. V lost 2 bases to trimming and J lost 2 bases, with 13 bases between them.

The rearrangement uses TRBV9 and TRBJ2-2, with D possibly TRBD1 on 6 matching bases. Germline assignment: CDR1 SGDLS and CDR2 YYNGEE. Trimming took off 0 bases at V and 6 bases at J, with 15 bases between the two ends. CDR3 length: 16 amino acids. Here the CDR3 DNA reads TGTGCCAGCAGCGTAGCCCCTACAGGGCTGGCCGGGGAGCTGTTTTTT. Translated: CASSVAPTGLAGELFF.

V usage is TRBV27 and J usage is TRBJ1-5; unclear D gene. The ends were cut back, 5 bases at V and 4 bases at J, with 15 bases in the middle. This CDR3 contains 15 residues. CDR1 is MNHEY and CDR2 is SMNVEV in the germline V gene (reference sequence). CDR3 loop: CASSGRVPTNQPQHF. CDR3 sequence (DNA): TGTGCCAGCAGTGGCCGGGTCCCAACAAATCAGCCCCAGCATTTT.

The rearrangement uses TRBV5-1 and TRBJ2-1; D is perhaps TRBD1 (6 bases). Germline loops: CDR1 SGHRS, CDR2 YFSETQ. With 3 bases removed from V and 8 bases from J, the gap between germline ends came to 15 bases. This CDR3 spans 14 amino acids. CDR3 in amino acids: CASSSTGRGDEQFF. CDR3 coding DNA: TGCGCCAGCAGCTCAACAGGGAGAGGGGATGAGCAGTTCTTC. Looking up the rest from reference TRBV5-1 and TRBJ2-1 gives the full variable domain: KAGVTQTPRYLIKTRGQQVTLSCSPISGHRSVSWYQQTPGQGLQFLFEYFSETQRNKGNFPGRFSGRQFSNSRSEMNVSTLELGDSALYLCASSSTGRGDEQFFGPGTRLTVL.

This chain uses TRBV14 with TRBJ2-1; 7 nucleotides agree with TRBD2. Unmatched junction bases numbered 20, after V lost 0 bases and J lost 9 bases. The CDR3 has 19 residues. Germline V gene lookup returns CDR1 SGHDN and CDR2 FVKESK. The CDR3: CASSQDVVLAETSFGEQFF. The CDR3 bases are TGTGCCAGCAGCCAAGATGTGGTGCTAGCGGAGACCAGTTTTGGTGAGCAGTTCTTC. Variable domain in full (rest from reference TRBV14 and TRBJ2-1): EAGVTQFPSHSVIEKGQTVTLRCDPISGHDNLYWYRRVMGKEIKFLLHFVKESKQDESGMPNNRFLAERTGGTYSTLKVQPAELEDSGVYFCASSQDVVLAETSFGEQFFGPGTRLTVL.

The V call is TRBV14, the J call TRBJ2-2; no clear D. The CDR3 is 18 amino acids. Germline V gene data show CDR1 as SGHDN and CDR2 as FVKESK. Trimming removed 0 bases at V and 0 bases at J, with 14 bases between. CDR3 amino acids: CASSQEPGSFANTGELFF. The CDR3 DNA is TGTGCCAGCAGCCAAGAACCAGGATCATTCGCGAACACCGGGGAGCTGTTTTTT.

The rearrangement uses TRBV30 and TRBJ1-5; 7 bases are shared with TRBD1. The CDR3 sequence is 19 residues long. CDR1 and CDR2 (germline): GTSNPN, SVGIG (reference sequence). V lost 0 bases, J lost 0 bases, and 14 bases stayed unmatched. In nucleotides, the CDR3 is TGTGCCTGGAGTGTACAGTGGGACAGCTCAACTCATAGCAATCAGCCCCAGCATTTT. This codes for CAWSVQWDSSTHSNQPQHF. Supplemented by reference TRBV30 and TRBJ1-5, the full variable domain reads SQTIHQWPATLVQPVGSPLSLECTVEGTSNPNLYWYRQAAGRGLQLLFYSVGIGQISSEVPQNLSASRPQDRQFILSSKKLLLSDSGFYLCAWSVQWDSSTHSNQPQHFGDGTRLSIL.

V is TRBV29-1 and J is TRBJ2-3; TRBD2 aligns across 7 bases. The length of the CDR3 is 17 residues. Germline assignment: CDR1 SQVTM and CDR2 ANQGSEA. V dropped 4 bases and J dropped 3; count of bases not matched to a gene: 16. The chain's CDR3 is CSVAPPLAGEKTDTQYF. CDR3 bases: TGCAGCGTTGCCCCCCCTCTCGCGGGAGAGAAGACAGATACGCAGTATTTT.

This sequence joins TRBV7-2 and TRBJ1-6; tentatively, D is TRBD1 (5 bases). In germline, CDR1 is SGHTA, CDR2 FQGNSA. This CDR3 has 16 amino acids. Trimming removed 4 bases from V and 10 bases from J, with 20 bases in between. In DNA, the CDR3 is TGTGCCAGCAGCTCCCGGCGGACATGGGGGGACTCACCCCTCCACTTT. Translation: CASSSRRTWGDSPLHF.

The rearrangement uses TRBV5-1 and TRBJ1-4; no reliable D call. V was clipped by 0 bases and J by 6 bases, with 12 bases between them. The CDR3 spans 15 residues. Looked up from germline, CDR1 is SGHRS and CDR2 is YFSETQ. CDR3 nucleotides: TGCGCCAGCAGCTTGGGGCAGGTCTCTGATGAAAAACTGTTTTTT. Its protein is CASSLGQVSDEKLFF.

The chain couples TRBV6-1 to TRBJ1-5; D is ambiguous. Per germline, CDR1 MNHNS and CDR2 SASEGT. Trimming removed 1 base at V and 0 bases at J, with 16 bases between. This CDR3 contains 18 residues. The CDR3: CASSEGAVDTFSNQPQHF. The CDR3 DNA reads as TGTGCCAGCAGTGAAGGGGCAGTGGATACCTTTAGCAATCAGCCCCAGCATTTT.

The chain uses TRBV27 and TRBJ2-2; D possibly corresponds to TRBD2 (5 bases). The V end was cut by 6 bases, the J end by 5 bases, with 13 bases between. Germline values: CDR1 MNHEY, CDR2 SMNVEV (reference sequence). This CDR3 contains 14 residues. This chain's CDR3 is CASSRPRGTGELFF. The CDR3 nucleotides are TGTGCCAGCAGCCGCCCCCGGGGAACCGGGGAGCTGTTTTTT.

This sequence joins TRBV9 and TRBJ1-2; tentatively, D is TRBD1 (6 bases). V lost 4 bases and J 3 bases, leaving 10 bases between the germline ends. CDR1 SGDLS and CDR2 YYNGEE come from the germline V gene. CDR3 length: 13 residues. The CDR3: CASSSDRYYGYTF. CDR3 DNA sequence: TGTGCCAGCAGCTCCGACAGGTACTATGGCTACACCTTC.

The chain combines TRBV5-6 with TRBJ2-7; D remains ambiguous. This CDR3 is built from 13 residues. V lost 4 bases and J lost 2, with 10 bases in between. Germline V gives CDR1 SGHDT, CDR2 YYEEEE. The CDR3 loop is CASSQSPPYEQYF. In DNA, the CDR3 is TGTGCCAGCAGCCAGTCCCCGCCCTACGAGCAGTACTTC.

This clone was found once. The V call is TRBV15, the J call TRBJ1-5; D not certain. The CDR3 covers 12 residues. Germline values: CDR1 LNHNV, CDR2 YYDKDF (reference sequence). Trimming cost V 8 bases and J 1 base, with 6 bases left between them. This CDR3 is CATPSSNQPQHF. CDR3 DNA: TGTGCCACCCCGTCGAGCAATCAGCCCCAGCATTTT.

V gene TRBV6-1 combines with J gene TRBJ1-3; D perhaps matches TRBD1 (5 bases). V lost 7 bases, J lost 4 bases, and 14 bases lay in between. There are 14 residues in the CDR3. Germline V gene lookup returns CDR1 MNHNS and CDR2 SASEGT. CDR3 DNA sequence: TGTGCCAGCATAAAGGGGAGGCTAGGAAACACCATATATTTT. Residues: CASIKGRLGNTIYF.

J is TRBJ1-2 and V is TRBV7-4; possible D gene TRBD1, 6 bases. Trimming removed 5 bases at V and 7 bases at J, with 14 bases between. The germline gives CDR1 SGHVT, CDR2 SQSDAQ. The CDR3 length is 13 residues. The CDR3 spells CASSESGGAGYTF. The CDR3, as DNA: TGTGCCAGCAGCGAGTCGGGGGGGGCTGGCTACACCTTC.

The chain uses TRBV29-1 and TRBJ2-3; 10 nucleotides line up with TRBD2. Per the germline V gene, CDR1 is SQVTM and CDR2 is ANQGSEA. CDR3 length equals 16 residues. With 6 bases clipped from V and 2 bases from J, the junction kept 11 bases outside the gene matches. In nucleotides, the CDR3 is TGCAGCGTCCACCACAGGAGCGGGAGGGACACAGATACGCAGTATTTT. Its protein is CSVHHRSGRDTDTQYF.